The present TCR beta chain was sequenced within a study of T cell repertoires in cytomegalovirus infection. Background on the study: An indication of both CMV infection and matching HLA type came from public TCR beta signatures.

The CDR3 length is 14 residues. The V gene's germline CDR1 is SEHNR and CDR2 FQNEAQ (reference sequence). The V and J ends lost 5 bases and 8 bases respectively, with 16 bases between them. Whole-study results and caveats: CMV-specific TCR beta clonotypes restricted by HLA-C were the ones dominating the ex vivo response.

This clonotype turned up a few times. Antigen specificity is unknown. TCRdb itself ran the reads through MiXCR, one entry per CDR3 protein. Of about 260,000 distinct CDR3 sequences in the sample, about an eighth were seen once. Sequenced sample: PBMCs. This clonotype originated in a human donor in good health (CMV status not recorded). Some clones in this sample may be carry-over from other donors' samples. J is TRBJ2-1 and V is TRBV7-9; D gene unclear. The CDR3 DNA reads as TGTGCCAGCAGCATGGGAAACCAATGGGATGAGCAGTTCTTC. Translated, it gives CASSMGNQWDEQFF.